This TCR beta chain is from a study of cytomegalovirus exposure and HLA in healthy donors. Study in general: It was reported in a later analysis that the 95 to 150 validation repertoires used the same platform as the roughly 700 first-cohort repertoires.

Findings and caveats of the study: Altogether, some 160 TCR beta chains were recorded as cytomegalovirus-associated. A few CMV-associated chains were confirmed in vitro to be specific for CMV antigens.

Notes on this clone: The antigen is undetermined.

This CDR3 has 12 residues. Generated by immunoSEQ multiplex PCR, the TCRdb table keeps only in-frame clones and is missing some. The sample holds about 82,000 clones, around 92% seen once. This TCR came from a man younger than 35 in good health and CMV-seronegative. The specimen sequenced was PBMCs. V gene TRBV21-1 combines with J gene TRBJ1-2; no check of the table's D call, TRBD1, against the DNA was made. TRBV21-1 is a pseudogene locus. CDR3 in amino acids: CASSNKGVGYTF. The CDR3 region has the DNA TGTGCCAGCAGCAATAAGGGGGTGGGCTACACCTTC.